The 10 T cell receptor beta chains below all came from one sample that was sequenced in a study of T-cell memory formation after mild COVID-19. TCRdb used MiXCR to reprocess the 5' RACE reads, holding one entry per CDR3 protein. The sample has under 650,000 distinct CDR3 sequences, roughly 18% seen once. Sequencing input: PBMCs or a T cell subset sorted from them (not recorded which). All receptors derive from an adult woman who had mild COVID-19 (a few samples of this study predate the infection). Cell type and time point are not known.

The rearrangement uses TRBV11-1 and TRBJ2-5; no reliable D call. V was trimmed by 5 bases and J by 2 bases, leaving 15 bases between them. CDR1 is SGHAT, CDR2 FQDESV, per germline (reference sequence). The CDR3 loop spans 15 amino acids. Here the CDR3 DNA reads TGTGCCAGCAGCGGTAACGCTGGCAGACAAGAGACCCAGTACTTC. It codes for CASSGNAGRQETQYF.

This chain connects TRBV11-3 to TRBJ2-3, with 12 bases aligning to TRBD2. Germline V gene sequence: CDR1 SGHNT, CDR2 YENEEA. V lost 5 bases to trimming and J lost 5 bases; unmatched junction nucleotides: 5. CDR3 length: 15 amino acids. CDR3 sequence (DNA): TGTGCCAGCAGCCACCGACTAGCGGGAGAAGATACGCAGTATTTT. Its protein is CASSHRLAGEDTQYF.

V usage is TRBV20-1 and J usage is TRBJ2-7, with 7 positions matching TRBD1. The CDR3 has 15 amino acids. V shed 0 bases and J 2 bases; nucleotides not matched to a gene: 7. Germline V gene sequence: CDR1 DFQATT, CDR2 SNEGSKA (reference sequence). CDR3 amino acids: CSARDYRGFAYEQYF. Written as DNA, the CDR3 is TGCAGTGCTAGAGATTACAGGGGTTTCGCCTACGAGCAGTACTTC.

This clonotype has more than one count but fewer than ten. The rearrangement joins TRBV3-1 to TRBJ2-7; D is undetermined. This CDR3 is built from 14 residues. Germline V lookup: CDR1 LGHDT, CDR2 YNNKEL (reference sequence). V was trimmed by 4 bases and J by 0 bases, leaving 10 bases between them. Here the CDR3 reads CASSPGPSSYEQYF. For the CDR3, the DNA is TGTGCCAGCAGCCCGGGCCCGAGCTCCTACGAGCAGTACTTC.

This chain joins TRBV5-1 and TRBJ2-3; 13 bases agree with TRBD2. Per germline, CDR1 SGHRS and CDR2 YFSETQ. Trimming removed 4 bases from V and 3 bases from J; junction bases left unmatched: 11. The CDR3 is 18 residues long. In DNA form, the CDR3 reads TGCGCCAGCAGCCCTGGACTAGCGGGGGTTTCTTCGACAGATACGCAGTATTTT. Translated, it gives CASSPGLAGVSSTDTQYF.

This clonotype was picked up a small number of times. The rearrangement links TRBV5-1 to TRBJ1-2, with 8 bases aligning to TRBD1. Germline V gives CDR1 SGHRS, CDR2 YFSETQ. This CDR3 is built from 13 residues. Trimming cost V 3 bases and J 8 bases; bases outside gene matches: 6. Written as DNA, the CDR3 is TGCGCCAGCAGCTACGGACAGGGAGAAGGCTACACCTTC. It yields the protein CASSYGQGEGYTF.

The chain uses TRBV24-1 and TRBJ2-1; a possible D gene is TRBD2 (6 bases). Trimming left V 9 bases short and J 0 bases short, with 14 bases between. The CDR3 sequence is 15 residues long. Germline V gene lookup returns CDR1 KGHDR and CDR2 SFDVKD. CDR3 coding DNA: TGTGCCACCGGGGCGGGGCCCAGCTCCTACAATGAGCAGTTCTTC. Amino acids: CATGAGPSSYNEQFF.

This clonotype came up a few times. CDR3 DNA sequence: TGCGCCAGCACCCCGGTGGGGGGGGACAATGAGCAGTTCTTC. Translating it yields CASTPVGGDNEQFF. The chain uses TRBV5-1 and TRBJ2-1; TRBD2 matches 7 bases. V lost 6 bases, J lost 5 bases, and 8 bases stayed unmatched. The CDR3 is 14 amino acids. Germline V CDR1 and CDR2: SGHRS, YFSETQ.

This sequence joins TRBV2 and TRBJ2-1; the match to TRBD1 covers 7 bases. Germline trimming cut 4 bases from V and 4 bases from J; bases unmatched to any gene: 7. The germline CDR1 and CDR2 sequences are SNHLY and FYNNEI. The CDR3 loop spans 15 amino acids. The CDR3 DNA follows: TGTGCCAGCAGTGGAGGGGGACAGACTTACAATGAGCAGTTCTTC. Its translation is CASSGGGQTYNEQFF.

The chain is built from TRBV7-2 and TRBJ1-3, with D unresolved. V was trimmed by 3 bases and J by 0 bases, leaving 15 bases between them. The CDR3 covers 17 residues. Germline loops: CDR1 SGHTA, CDR2 FQGNSA. The CDR3 sequence is CASSFVRSGASGNTIYF. CDR3 in DNA: TGTGCCAGCAGCTTTGTAAGGTCAGGAGCCTCTGGAAACACCATATATTTT.